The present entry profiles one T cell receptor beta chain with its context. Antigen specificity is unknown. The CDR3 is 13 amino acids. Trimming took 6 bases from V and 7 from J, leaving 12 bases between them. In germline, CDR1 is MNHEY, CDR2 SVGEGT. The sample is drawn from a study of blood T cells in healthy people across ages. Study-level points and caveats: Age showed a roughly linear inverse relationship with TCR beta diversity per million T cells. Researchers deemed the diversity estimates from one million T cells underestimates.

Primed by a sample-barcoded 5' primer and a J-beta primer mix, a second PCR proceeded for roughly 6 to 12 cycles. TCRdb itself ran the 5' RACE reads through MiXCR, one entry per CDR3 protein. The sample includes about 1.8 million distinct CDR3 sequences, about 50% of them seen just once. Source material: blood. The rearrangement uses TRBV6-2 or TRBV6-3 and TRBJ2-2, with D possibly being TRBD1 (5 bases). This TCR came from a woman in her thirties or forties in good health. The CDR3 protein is CASRTDSYGELFF. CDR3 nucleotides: TGTGCCAGCAGAACCGACAGCTACGGGGAGCTGTTTTTT.